The clone carrying this T cell receptor beta chain was observed a handful of times. The antigen is undetermined. Libraries were prepared by immunoSEQ multiplex PCR; TCRdb keeps only in-frame clonotypes and omits some of them. This table holds about 110,000 clones, approximately 94% found once. There are 14 residues in the CDR3. V shed 0 bases and J shed 5 bases, with 10 bases lying between them. Per germline, CDR1 LGHNA and CDR2 YSLEER. Before surgery, patients took at least one anti-epileptic drug. The sample is drawn from a study of brain T cells in children with intractable seizures. Study outcomes and limitations: Patients' HCMV serostatus was unknown; virus specificity rests on CDR3 similarity alone.

The input for sequencing was peripheral blood, taken at surgery. V is TRBV4-3 and J is TRBJ1-1; possibly TRBD1 for D (5 bases). This TCR came from a boy in the first two years of life with hemimegalencephaly and intractable seizures. The CDR3 is CASSQDGGATEAFF. CDR3 coding DNA: TGCGCCAGCAGCCAAGACGGGGGAGCGACTGAAGCTTTCTTT.